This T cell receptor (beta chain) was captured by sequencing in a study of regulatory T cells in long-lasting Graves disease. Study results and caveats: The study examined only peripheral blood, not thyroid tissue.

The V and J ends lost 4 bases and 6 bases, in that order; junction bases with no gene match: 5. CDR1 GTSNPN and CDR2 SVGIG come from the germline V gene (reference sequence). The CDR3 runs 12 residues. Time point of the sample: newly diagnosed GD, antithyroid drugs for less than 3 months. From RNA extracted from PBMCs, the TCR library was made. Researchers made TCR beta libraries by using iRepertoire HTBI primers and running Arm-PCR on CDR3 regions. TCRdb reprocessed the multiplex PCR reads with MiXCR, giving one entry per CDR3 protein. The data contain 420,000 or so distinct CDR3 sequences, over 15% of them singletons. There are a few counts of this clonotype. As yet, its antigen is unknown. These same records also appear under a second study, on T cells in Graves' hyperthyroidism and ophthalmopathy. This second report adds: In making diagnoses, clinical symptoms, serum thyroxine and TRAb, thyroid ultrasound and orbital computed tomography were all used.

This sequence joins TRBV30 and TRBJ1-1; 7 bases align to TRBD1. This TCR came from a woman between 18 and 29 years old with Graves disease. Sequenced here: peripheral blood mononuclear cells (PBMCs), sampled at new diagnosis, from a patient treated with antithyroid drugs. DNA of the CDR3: TGTGCCTGGAACAGGGGAACAGCTGAAGCTTTCTTT. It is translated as CAWNRGTAEAFF.